Following are 10 T cell receptor beta chains from one sample sequenced in a study of blood T cell repertoires in COVID-19. Libraries were prepared by immunoSEQ multiplex PCR; TCRdb keeps only in-frame clonotypes and omits some of them. The sample lists approximately 74,000 clones; 70% to 90% were seen once. Sequences were obtained from peripheral blood. These receptors all come from a woman aged 80 or over with active or convalescent COVID-19.

This rearrangement joins TRBV19 to TRBJ2-1; possibly TRBD2 for D (5 bases). The CDR3 length is 13 residues. In germline, CDR1 is LNHDA, CDR2 SQIVND (reference sequence). Trimming took off 6 bases at V and 10 bases at J, with 16 bases between the two ends. The CDR3 DNA follows: TGTGCCAGTAGCCAGCGGTCGTCGTGGGAGCAGTTCTTC. This encodes CASSQRSSWEQFF.

The chain couples TRBV19 to TRBJ2-3; 9 positions agree with TRBD1. With 4 bases clipped from V and 2 bases from J, the junction kept 4 bases outside the gene matches. This CDR3 comprises 15 residues. The V gene's germline CDR1 is LNHDA and CDR2 SQIVND (reference sequence). CDR3 residues: CASSRQGGYTDTQYF. The CDR3 region has the DNA TGTGCCAGTAGTAGACAGGGGGGGTACACAGATACGCAGTATTTT.

This sequence joins TRBV30 and TRBJ1-4; 8 bases line up with TRBD1. Germline values: CDR1 GTSNPN, CDR2 SVGIG (reference sequence). CDR3 length: 13 amino acids. J was trimmed by 8 bases and V by 5 bases; bases with no gene match: 7. CDR3: CAWDRGGREKLFF. CDR3 sequence (DNA): TGTGCCTGGGACAGGGGAGGCCGGGAAAAACTGTTTTTT.

In this sample, this clone turned up a few times. The CDR3 coding sequence is TGTGCCAGCAGTTTAAGGCCCAGGGAACATGGCTACACCTTC. This codes for CASSLRPREHGYTF. The chain uses TRBV27 and TRBJ1-2; TRBD1 is a possible D gene (5 bases). The CDR3 loop spans 14 amino acids. V was cut by 2 bases and J by 6 bases, with 13 bases left in between. Germline values: CDR1 MNHEY, CDR2 SMNVEV (reference sequence).

The chain links TRBV4-1 to TRBJ2-1, with 8 bases aligning to TRBD1. J lost 6 bases, V lost 0 bases, and 7 bases had no gene match. CDR1 is MGHRA and CDR2 is YSYEKL in the germline V gene. This CDR3 is 16 amino acids long. Here the CDR3 reads CASSQEQGASGNEQFF. CDR3 nucleotides: TGCGCCAGCAGCCAAGAGCAGGGGGCGTCCGGCAATGAGCAGTTCTTC.

The chain links TRBV7-2 to TRBJ2-7; D gene ambiguous. Germline assignment: CDR1 SGHTA and CDR2 FQGNSA. V lost 1 base and J 0 bases, leaving 7 bases between the germline ends. The CDR3 has 14 residues. The CDR3 DNA follows: TGTGCCAGCAGCTTAGGAGGCCCCTCCTACGAGCAGTACTTC. Protein: CASSLGGPSYEQYF.

This clone was seen only a few times. The chain combines TRBV2 with TRBJ2-7, with 7 bases matching TRBD1. Losses at the gene ends were 6 bases for V and 6 bases for J; bases not matched to a gene: 5. The CDR3 has 12 amino acids. CDR1 SNHLY and CDR2 FYNNEI come from the germline V gene. The CDR3 DNA reads TGTGCCAGCAGGGGGGACAGTGGCGAGCAGTACTTC. As protein: CASRGDSGEQYF.

The CDR3 DNA reads as TGTGCTAGTGGTTTGGTACTTAGGACAGGGGGTGATACGCAGTATTTT. Amino acids: CASGLVLRTGGDTQYF. The gene calls are TRBV12-5 and TRBJ2-3, with TRBD1 matching over 10 bases. CDR1 is LGHNT and CDR2 is FRNRAP in the germline V gene. After removal of 0 bases from V and 6 bases from J, the junction contained 6 bases not matched to a gene. The CDR3 covers 16 residues.

The rearrangement joins TRBV27 to TRBJ2-2, with 7 positions matching TRBD1. Per germline, CDR1 MNHEY and CDR2 SMNVEV (reference sequence). The CDR3 runs 16 residues. The V and J ends lost 9 bases and 2 bases, in that order; junction bases with no gene match: 12. CDR3 DNA: TGTGCCAGACACCCACCGGGACAGTCTAACACCGGGGAGCTGTTTTTT. Its protein product is CARHPPGQSNTGELFF.

The chain links TRBV2 to TRBJ2-1; D is possibly TRBD2 (6 bases). V dropped 4 bases and J dropped 9 bases, with 16 bases sitting between them. The CDR3 extends over 14 amino acids. Germline CDR1 is SNHLY and CDR2 is FYNNEI. The chain's CDR3 is CASSATRGLGEQFF. CDR3 in DNA: TGTGCCAGCAGTGCGACTAGAGGGCTGGGTGAGCAGTTCTTC.